One sample yielded the 27 T cell receptor beta chains listed below, sequenced in a study of Ad26.COV2.S vaccination and SARS-CoV-2 variants. Stated treatment: roughly 20 received Ad26.COV2.S at low or high dose, single or two shots; about 5 received placebo; per-sample allocation not given. The study sampled participants on day 63 after the first vaccine or placebo injection. The assay was immunoSEQ multiplex PCR, and TCRdb's table has in-frame clones only and misses some. The repertoire holds about 400,000 clones, with around four fifths as singletons. This specimen was peripheral blood, taken in a trial of Ad26.COV2.S vaccine versus placebo. The receptors derive from a person between 18 and 65 years old who received the Ad26.COV2.S COVID-19 vaccine or a placebo.

The chain is built from TRBV5-4 and TRBJ2-7; D not certain. This CDR3 is built from 14 residues. Germline V gene lookup returns CDR1 SGHNT and CDR2 YYREEE (reference sequence). The germline V and J ends were trimmed by 0 bases and 4 bases, with 11 bases remaining between them. This CDR3 reads CASSLGDSQYEQYF. The DNA for the CDR3 is TGTGCCAGCAGCTTGGGTGACTCACAGTACGAGCAGTACTTC.

This chain joins TRBV18 and TRBJ1-1; 8 bases align to TRBD1. The CDR3 consists of 16 residues. Trimming took 4 bases from V and 1 from J; bases not matched to a gene: 8. CDR1 is KGHSH and CDR2 is LQKENI in the germline V gene. CDR3 loop: CASSRDRGQANTEAFF. CDR3 in DNA: TGTGCCAGCTCACGAGACAGGGGTCAAGCGAACACTGAAGCTTTCTTT.

This clone was detected once. This sequence joins TRBV28 and TRBJ1-5; D possibly corresponds to TRBD1 (5 bases). V lost 11 bases and J lost 4, with 21 bases in between. The CDR3 runs to 15 residues. Per the germline V gene, CDR1 is MDHEN and CDR2 is SYDVKM. CDR3 sequence reads: CACRLFAGLNQPQHF. DNA of the CDR3: TGTGCCTGCCGGTTATTTGCAGGGTTAAATCAGCCCCAGCATTTT. Combining the CDR3 with reference TRBV28 and TRBJ1-5 gives the whole variable domain DVKVTQSSRYLVKRTGEKVFLECVQDMDHENMFWYRQDPGLGLRLIYFSYDVKMKEKGDIPEGYSVSREKKERFSLILESASTNQTSMYLCACRLFAGLNQPQHFGDGTRLSIL.

The chain carries TRBV25-1 and TRBJ2-1; 11 bases line up with TRBD2. With 6 bases clipped from V and 4 bases from J, the junction kept 5 bases outside the gene matches. This CDR3 has 15 amino acids. Looked up from germline, CDR1 is MGHDK and CDR2 is SYGVNS. CDR3 amino acids: CASSVGLAAYNEQFF. CDR3 in DNA: TGTGCCAGCAGCGTGGGACTAGCGGCTTACAATGAGCAGTTCTTC.

This chain connects TRBV27 to TRBJ2-5; D perhaps matches TRBD2 (7 bases). The V and J ends lost 6 bases and 7 bases respectively, with 30 bases between them. Germline CDR1 MNHEY, CDR2 SMNVEV (reference sequence). The CDR3 has 18 amino acids. The CDR3 DNA reads TGTGCCAGCAGCTATGCCCCGCGGGGGCGTGTCCTTGAGGGGACCCAGTACTTC. It yields the protein CASSYAPRGRVLEGTQYF.

This chain uses TRBV5-5 with TRBJ2-7; D is perhaps TRBD2 (6 bases). Between the trimmed V and J ends, which lost 4 bases and 0 bases, there was a span of 14 bases. This CDR3 comprises 15 residues. Germline V CDR1 and CDR2: SGHKS, YYEKEE (reference sequence). CDR3 coding DNA: TGTGCCAGCAGCCCTGGTCTAGCGCTCTCCTACGAGCAGTACTTC. Translated, it gives CASSPGLALSYEQYF. Combining the CDR3 with reference TRBV5-5 and TRBJ2-7 gives the whole variable domain DAGVTQSPTHLIKTRGQQVTLRCSPISGHKSVSWYQQVLGQGPQFIFQYYEKEERGRGNFPDRFSARQFPNYSSELNVNALLLGDSALYLCASSPGLALSYEQYFGPGTRLTVT.

V usage is TRBV7-2 and J usage is TRBJ2-3; D is tentatively TRBD1 or TRBD2 (5 bases each). The CDR3 sequence is 16 residues long. The V end lost 2 bases, the J end lost 0 bases, and 12 bases lay between the germline ends. CDR1 SGHTA and CDR2 FQGNSA come from the germline V gene. This chain's CDR3 is CASSLTGTTSTDTQYF. CDR3 DNA: TGTGCCAGCAGCTTAACCGGGACGACTAGCACAGATACGCAGTATTTT.

The chain joins TRBV15 to TRBJ1-2; D possibly corresponds to TRBD1 (6 bases). CDR3 length: 14 amino acids. The V end lost 3 bases, the J end lost 7 bases, and 15 bases lay between the germline ends. Germline loops: CDR1 LNHNV, CDR2 YYDKDF (reference sequence). CDR3 DNA: TGTGCCACCAGCAGGGGAGCGGGGGCGGGTGGCTACACCTTC. It is translated as CATSRGAGAGGYTF. The full variable domain, in which reference TRBV15 and TRBJ1-2 provide the parts outside the CDR3, is DAMVIQNPRYQVTQFGKPVTLSCSQTLNHNVMYWYQQKSSQAPKLLFHYYDKDFNNEADTPDNFQSRRPNTSFCFLDIRSPGLGDTAMYLCATSRGAGAGGYTFGSGTRLTVV.

The chain links TRBV24-1 to TRBJ2-5, with D perhaps TRBD2 (6 bases). The CDR3 covers 10 residues. The germline CDR1 and CDR2 sequences are KGHDR and SFDVKD. V lost 12 bases and J 8 bases, leaving 12 bases between the germline ends. CDR3 DNA: TGTGCCGCCGGGGGAGGTACCCAGTACTTC. Its protein product is CAAGGGTQYF.

This rearrangement joins TRBV6-1 to TRBJ2-7, with a possible D match to TRBD1 (6 bases). Germline V lookup: CDR1 MNHNS, CDR2 SASEGT. The germline V and J ends were trimmed by 0 bases and 1 base, with 13 bases remaining between them. This CDR3 is 16 amino acids long. Here the CDR3 DNA reads TGTGCCAGCAGTGAAGCGGCAGGGGAGTATTCCTACGAGCAGTACTTC. Translated, it gives CASSEAAGEYSYEQYF.

The chain carries TRBV7-6 and TRBJ1-2; 9 bases line up with TRBD1. Germline CDR1 and CDR2: SGHVS and FNYEAQ. The V segment lost 4 bases and the J segment 5 bases; nucleotides outside the gene matches: 2. CDR3 size: 13 residues. CDR3 nucleotide sequence: TGTGCCAGCAGCTCGACAGGGGGTTATGGCTACACCTTC. This translates into CASSSTGGYGYTF.

This chain links TRBV4-2 with TRBJ1-2; maybe TRBD1 (5 bases). The V end lost 1 base, the J end lost 0 bases, and 6 bases lay between the germline ends. This CDR3 region has 14 residues. Germline loops: CDR1 LGHNA, CDR2 YNFKEQ. CDR3 coding DNA: TGTGCCAGCAGCCAAGTGGGGGCTAACTATGGCTACACCTTC. It yields the protein CASSQVGANYGYTF.

The chain employs TRBV5-4 and TRBJ2-2; D gene unclear. Looked up from germline, CDR1 is SGHNT and CDR2 is YYREEE (reference sequence). V lost 1 base, J lost 1 base, and 11 bases lay in between. This CDR3 contains 16 residues. The CDR3 sequence: CASSLRSTQNTGELFF. The CDR3 DNA sequence: TGTGCCAGCAGCTTGCGAAGTACTCAGAACACCGGGGAGCTGTTTTTT.

This chain joins TRBV30 and TRBJ2-2, with D possibly TRBD1 on 6 matching bases. Per the germline V gene, CDR1 is GTSNPN and CDR2 is SVGIG (reference sequence). The CDR3 consists of 12 residues. Trimming stripped 7 bases from V and 8 bases from J, with 14 bases between. CDR3 region: CAFTGYGGELFF. The DNA for the CDR3 is TGTGCCTTTACAGGGTATGGAGGGGAGCTGTTTTTT.

The chain recombines TRBV20-1 with TRBJ1-2, with D possibly TRBD1 on 5 matching bases. Trimming shortened V by 3 bases and J by 1 base, and 12 bases separated the two germline ends. The germline V gene has CDR1 DFQATT and CDR2 SNEGSKA (reference sequence). The length of the CDR3 is 14 residues. The CDR3 nucleotides read TGCAGTGCTAGTGCTGGGGCCCTTAACTATGGCTACACCTTC. Its translation is CSASAGALNYGYTF.

J is TRBJ1-5 and V is TRBV19, with no clear D. The CDR3 contains 12 residues. The germline gives CDR1 LNHDA, CDR2 SQIVND (reference sequence). With 2 bases removed from V and 7 bases from J, the gap between germline ends came to 6 bases. Here the CDR3 DNA reads TGTGCCAGTAGTATAAACAGCCAGCCCCAGCATTTT. This translates into CASSINSQPQHF. The full variable domain, with the rest looked up from reference TRBV19 and TRBJ1-5, is DGGITQSPKYLFRKEGQNVTLSCEQNLNHDAMYWYRQDPGQGLRLIYYSQIVNDFQKGDIAEGYSVSREKKESFPLTVTSAQKNPTAFYLCASSINSQPQHFGDGTRLSIL.

This clone has a count of ten or more. The chain recombines TRBV5-6 with TRBJ1-5; TRBD1 is a possible D gene (6 bases). V lost 0 bases and J lost 5, with 9 bases in between. Germline V gives CDR1 SGHDT, CDR2 YYEEEE. The CDR3 contains 14 residues. CDR3 in DNA: TGTGCCAGCAGCTTGGTCGGGGGCGATCAGCCCCAGCATTTT. Its protein product is CASSLVGGDQPQHF.

The V gene is TRBV11-2, the J gene TRBJ1-2, with 9 bases aligning to TRBD1. V lost 5 bases to trimming and J lost 6 bases; unmatched junction nucleotides: 7. Germline V gene lookup returns CDR1 SGHAT and CDR2 FQNNGV. This CDR3 comprises 14 residues. The CDR3 is CASSQQGALNGYTF. As DNA, the CDR3 is TGTGCCAGCAGCCAACAGGGGGCGCTTAATGGCTACACCTTC.

The V call is TRBV5-1, the J call TRBJ1-2, with D unclear. Germline loops: CDR1 SGHRS, CDR2 YFSETQ. This CDR3 contains 13 residues. V was shortened by 2 bases and J by 4 bases, with 9 bases between the two germline ends. The CDR3, as DNA: TGCGCCAGCAGCTTTCCGGGGAGCTATGGCTACACCTTC. Translating gives CASSFPGSYGYTF.

The chain links TRBV19 to TRBJ1-6; 10 bases align to TRBD1. In germline, CDR1 is LNHDA, CDR2 SQIVND (reference sequence). The CDR3 extends over 14 amino acids. V lost 7 bases and J lost 9; bases outside the gene matches: 6. The CDR3 is CASTRDRGLSPLHF. The CDR3 nucleotides are TGTGCCAGTACCCGGGACAGGGGCCTTTCACCCCTCCACTTT.

The V call is TRBV6-5, the J call TRBJ2-1; TRBD1 matches at 10 bases. CDR1 is MNHEY, CDR2 SVGAGI, per germline. The CDR3 is made up of 15 amino acids. V dropped 5 bases and J dropped 3; count of bases not matched to a gene: 4. CDR3 residues: CASSKGTGVYNEQFF. CDR3 coding DNA: TGTGCCAGCAGTAAGGGGACAGGGGTCTACAATGAGCAGTTCTTC.

V usage is TRBV7-2 and J usage is TRBJ1-1, with 9 bases fitting TRBD1. Germline assignment: CDR1 SGHTA and CDR2 FQGNSA. Unmatched junction bases numbered 7, after V lost 3 bases and J lost 5 bases. The CDR3 covers 15 residues. This CDR3 reads CASSFNRGLETEAFF. The CDR3 coding sequence is TGTGCCAGCAGCTTTAACAGGGGGCTGGAAACTGAAGCTTTCTTT. Full variable domain (rest looked up from reference TRBV7-2 and TRBJ1-1): GAGVSQSPSNKVTEKGKDVELRCDPISGHTALYWYRQSLGQGLEFLIYFQGNSAPDKSGLPSDRFSAERTGGSVSTLTIQRTQQEDSAVYLCASSFNRGLETEAFFGQGTRLTVV.

The chain is built from TRBV4-1 and TRBJ2-1; 7 bases agree with TRBD2. J lost 7 bases, V lost 4 bases, and 7 bases had no gene match. The CDR3 sequence is 14 residues long. The germline CDR1 and CDR2 sequences are MGHRA and YSYEKL. CDR3 DNA: TGCGCCAGCAGCCCAACCGGGACTAAAAATGAGCAGTTCTTC. It encodes CASSPTGTKNEQFF.

V gene TRBV11-3 combines with J gene TRBJ2-3, with 8 bases identical to TRBD2. The CDR3 runs 16 residues. Germline V lookup: CDR1 SGHNT, CDR2 YENEEA. After removal of 7 bases from V and 1 base from J, the junction contained 10 bases not matched to a gene. The DNA of the CDR3 is TGTGCCAGCACCATCACTAGCGGACGGGGCACAGATACGCAGTATTTT. Translating it yields CASTITSGRGTDTQYF. Variable domain in full (rest from reference TRBV11-3 and TRBJ2-3): EAGVVQSPRYKIIEKKQPVAFWCNPISGHNTLYWYLQNLGQGPELLIRYENEEAVDDSQLPKDRFSAERLKGVDSTLKIQPAELGDSAVYLCASTITSGRGTDTQYFGPGTRLTVL.

The chain uses TRBV5-1 and TRBJ1-1, with 11 bases that match TRBD1. The CDR3 extends over 15 amino acids. J was trimmed by 3 bases and V by 4 bases; bases with no gene match: 5. Germline lookup yields CDR1 SGHRS and CDR2 YFSETQ. The CDR3: CASSPGQGGYTEAFF. The CDR3 DNA sequence: TGCGCCAGCAGCCCGGGACAGGGGGGGTACACTGAAGCTTTCTTT. Filled out from reference TRBV5-1 and TRBJ1-1, the complete variable domain reads KAGVTQTPRYLIKTRGQQVTLSCSPISGHRSVSWYQQTPGQGLQFLFEYFSETQRNKGNFPGRFSGRQFSNSRSEMNVSTLELGDSALYLCASSPGQGGYTEAFFGQGTRLTVV.

This clone was observed a handful of times. V is TRBV30 and J is TRBJ1-5; maybe TRBD1 (5 bases). From germline, CDR1 is GTSNPN and CDR2 SVGIG (reference sequence). This CDR3 is 12 amino acids long. V lost 8 bases and J 1 base, leaving 9 bases between the germline ends. CDR3 bases: TGTGCCGGCTGGGACAGCAATCAGCCCCAGCATTTT. Its translation is CAGWDSNQPQHF.

The gene calls are TRBV7-9 and TRBJ2-7; D not certain. This CDR3 spans 12 amino acids. From germline, CDR1 is SEHNR and CDR2 FQNEAQ (reference sequence). V lost 9 bases and J 0 bases, leaving 9 bases between the germline ends. The CDR3 loop is CASSLVSYEQYF. The CDR3 nucleotides are TGTGCCAGTTCGCTCGTCTCCTACGAGCAGTACTTC.